A selection of T cell receptor beta chains follows, all from one sample in a study of blood T cell repertoires in COVID-19. Generated by immunoSEQ multiplex PCR, the TCRdb table keeps only in-frame clones and is missing some. The table includes about 59,000 clones, about nine tenths detected once. The source material was peripheral blood. The receptors stem from an older man with acute or convalescent COVID-19. Each CDR3 is given without its conserved first and last residue. The order of the fields is V gene, clone size, CDR3 length, CDR3 protein. The size entry is marked missing in some rows and otherwise reads once, few, many or a size class.

>TRBV5-5|.|17
ASSLRDRGQVSYNSPLH
>TRBV5-4|once|12
ASSLSGFQETQY
>TRBV10-3|.|11
AISGQGGNEQF
>TRBV10-3|.|13
AISDMEGLGETQY
>TRBV3-1/TRBV3-2|.|13
ASRQQGAVGNTIY
>TRBV10-3|.|12
AITRTTNTGELF
>TRBV28|.|14
ASSSPGQSNTGELF
>TRBV10-3|.|13
AISGLAGGAGELF
>TRBV5-6|.|11
ASSTTGGDTIY
>TRBV2|.|12
ASRGDRGPGGYT
>TRBV5-1|once|13
ASSPSGGITGELF
>TRBV19|.|15
ASSILAGQAPSYEQY
>TRBV6-6|.|12
ASSPDALVGEQY
>TRBV18|.|16
ASSRGLAGTGEVYEQY